A selection of T cell receptor beta chains follows, all from one sample in a study of chemoradiotherapy in HPV16-positive cancers. Libraries were prepared by immunoSEQ multiplex PCR; TCRdb keeps only in-frame clonotypes and omits some of them. Of more than 30,000 clones listed, 70% to 90% were seen once; the top ten hold around 3.1%. The starting material was blood, obtained from a patient who underwent chemoradiotherapy. Every receptor here comes from a human donor with HPV-associated anogenital cancer. CDR3s include the opening cysteine and the closing phenylalanine or tryptophan.

V	CDR3
TRBV5-4	CASSPTGRETQYF
TRBV6-1	CASSGSYNEQFF
TRBV7-9	CASSLTRVGSGNTIYF
TRBV4-1	CASSFRQAEVSYEQYF
TRBV5-1	CASSLGTGTYYEQYF
TRBV6-8	CASTHRGGAAGHEQFF
TRBV19	CASTREGRNTGELFF
TRBV5-1	CASSLEYPAGGPETQYF
TRBV5-4	CASSLAAGGPLDTQYF
TRBV9	CASSALPGGDETQYF
TRBV6-5	CASRRTGFEQYF
TRBV4-1	CASSQDQGSPSYEQYF
TRBV7-8	CASSFVSQTYEQYF
TRBV5-4	CASSLAGGARQPQHF
TRBV7-3	CASSSQGGMNTEAFF
TRBV11-2	CASSLVTGDIQYF
TRBV6-5	CASSYFSGHSNQPQHF
TRBV6-1	CASSLRDTLHF
TRBV5-1	CASSPGSGANVLTF
TRBV5-4	CASSLGQGQETQYF
TRBV5-1	CASSLGDGYNEQFF
TRBV29-1	CSVRDRGKGEQYF
TRBV7-2	CASSPRGDNQPQHF
TRBV27	CASSLLRLVAGGTDTQYF
TRBV9	CASSPWTGEGEQYF
TRBV9	CASSVGNSRETQYF
TRBV19	CASCRTSLKNEQFF
TRBV4-3	CASSQGRGYGYTF
TRBV12-5	CASGLGQITDTQYF
TRBV2	CASNGQGKIQPQHF
TRBV7-9	CASSSLDPIHSYEQYF
TRBV19	CASTALAEEWDTQYF
TRBV2	CASSVDGGYEQYF
TRBV6-4	CASSDLAGRAIGGYTF
TRBV7-8	CASSPFGTGELNEQFF
TRBV9	CASSVGDSSGNTIYF
TRBV7-2	CASSRVAGGTDTQYF
TRBV11-3	CASSPPPAGGRTDTQYF
TRBV7-2	CASSFSGTGAGETQYF
TRBV19	CASRSPRETQYF
TRBV5-4	CASSLVTSGGDTDTQYF
TRBV6-5	CASSYRRGYEQYF
TRBV10-1	CASSSAPGNTIYF
TRBV19	CASSIGSSGANVLTF
TRBV9	CASSVEGGSGYEQYF
TRBV7-2	CASSPRTSGQETQYF